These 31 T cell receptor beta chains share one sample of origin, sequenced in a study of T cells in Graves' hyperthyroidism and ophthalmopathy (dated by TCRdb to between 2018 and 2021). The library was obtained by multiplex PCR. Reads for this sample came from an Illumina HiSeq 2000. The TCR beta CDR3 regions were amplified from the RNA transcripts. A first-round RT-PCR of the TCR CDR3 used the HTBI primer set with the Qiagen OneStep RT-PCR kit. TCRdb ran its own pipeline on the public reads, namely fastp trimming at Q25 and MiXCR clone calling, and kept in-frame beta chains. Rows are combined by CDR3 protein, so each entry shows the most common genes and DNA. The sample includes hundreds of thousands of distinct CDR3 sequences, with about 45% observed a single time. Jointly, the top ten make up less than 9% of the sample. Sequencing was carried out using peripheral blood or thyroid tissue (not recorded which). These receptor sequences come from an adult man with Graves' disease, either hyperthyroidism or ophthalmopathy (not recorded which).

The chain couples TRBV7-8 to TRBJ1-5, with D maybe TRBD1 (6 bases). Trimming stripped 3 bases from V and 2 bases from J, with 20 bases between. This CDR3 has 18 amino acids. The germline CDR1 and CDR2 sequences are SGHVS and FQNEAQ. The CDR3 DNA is TGTGCCAGCAGCTTGGCTGTCAGGGGCAGGCTTGGCAATCAGCCCCAGCATTTT. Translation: CASSLAVRGRLGNQPQHF. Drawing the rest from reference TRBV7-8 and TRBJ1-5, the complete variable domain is GAGVSQSPRYKVAKRGQDVALRCDPISGHVSLFWYQQALGQGPEFLTYFQNEAQLDKSGLPSDRFFAERPEGSVSTLKIQRTQQEDSAVYLCASSLAVRGRLGNQPQHFGDGTRLSIL.

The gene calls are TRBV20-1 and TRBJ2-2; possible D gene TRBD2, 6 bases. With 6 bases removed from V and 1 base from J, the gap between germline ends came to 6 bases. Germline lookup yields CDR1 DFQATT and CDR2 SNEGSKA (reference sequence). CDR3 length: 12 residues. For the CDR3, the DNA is TGCAGTGCGGGGGGGAACACCGGGGAGCTGTTTTTT. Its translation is CSAGGNTGELFF.

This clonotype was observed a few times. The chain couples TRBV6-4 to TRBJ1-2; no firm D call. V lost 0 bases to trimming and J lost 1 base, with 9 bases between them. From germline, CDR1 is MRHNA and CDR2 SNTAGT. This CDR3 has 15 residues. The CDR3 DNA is TGTGCCAGCAGTGACTCACCAGGACGTAACTATGGCTACACCTTC. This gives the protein CASSDSPGRNYGYTF.

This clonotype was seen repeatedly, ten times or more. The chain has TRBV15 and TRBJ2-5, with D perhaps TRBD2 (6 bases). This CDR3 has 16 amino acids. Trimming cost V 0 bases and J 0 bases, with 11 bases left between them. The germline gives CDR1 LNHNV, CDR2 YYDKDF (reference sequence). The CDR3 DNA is TGTGCCACCAGCAGAGAAGGGTCGGGAGACCAAGAGACCCAGTACTTC. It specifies CATSREGSGDQETQYF.

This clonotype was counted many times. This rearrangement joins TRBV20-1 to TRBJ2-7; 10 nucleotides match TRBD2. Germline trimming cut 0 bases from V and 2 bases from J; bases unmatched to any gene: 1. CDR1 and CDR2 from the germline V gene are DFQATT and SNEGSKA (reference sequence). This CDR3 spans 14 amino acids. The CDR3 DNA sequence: TGCAGTGCTAGAGACGGACTAGCGGCCTACGAGCAGTACTTC. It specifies CSARDGLAAYEQYF.

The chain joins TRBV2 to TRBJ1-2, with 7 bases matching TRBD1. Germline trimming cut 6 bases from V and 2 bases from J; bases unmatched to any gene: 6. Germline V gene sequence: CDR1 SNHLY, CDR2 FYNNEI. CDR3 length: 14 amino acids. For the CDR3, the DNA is TGTGCCAGCAGCGTCGACAGGGCGAACTATGGCTACACCTTC. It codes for CASSVDRANYGYTF.

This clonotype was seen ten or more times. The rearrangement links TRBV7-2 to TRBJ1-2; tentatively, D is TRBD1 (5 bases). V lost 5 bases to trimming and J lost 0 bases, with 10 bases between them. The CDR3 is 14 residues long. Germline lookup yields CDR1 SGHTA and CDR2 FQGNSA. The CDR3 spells CASSVYRTNYGYTF. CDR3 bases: TGTGCCAGCAGCGTCTACAGGACTAACTATGGCTACACCTTC.

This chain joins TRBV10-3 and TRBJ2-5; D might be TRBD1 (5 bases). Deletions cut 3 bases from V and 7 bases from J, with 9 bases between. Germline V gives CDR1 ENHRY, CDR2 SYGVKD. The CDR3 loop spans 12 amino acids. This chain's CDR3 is CAISDRVGTQYF. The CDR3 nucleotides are TGTGCCATCAGTGACAGGGTCGGGACCCAGTACTTC.

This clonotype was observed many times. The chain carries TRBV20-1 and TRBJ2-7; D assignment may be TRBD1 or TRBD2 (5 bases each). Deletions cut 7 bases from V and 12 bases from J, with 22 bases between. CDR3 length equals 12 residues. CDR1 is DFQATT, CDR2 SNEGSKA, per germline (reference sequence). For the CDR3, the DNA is TGCAGTGTTAAGGGGACGTACGGGAAGTGGTACTTC. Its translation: CSVKGTYGKWYF.

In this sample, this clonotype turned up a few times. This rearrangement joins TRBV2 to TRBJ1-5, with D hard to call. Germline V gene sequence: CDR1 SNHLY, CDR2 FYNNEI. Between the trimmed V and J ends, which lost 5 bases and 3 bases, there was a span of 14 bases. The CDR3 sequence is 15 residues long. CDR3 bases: TGTGCCAGCAGTCCCTTCGCCCAGCACAATCAGCCCCAGCATTTT. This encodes CASSPFAQHNQPQHF.

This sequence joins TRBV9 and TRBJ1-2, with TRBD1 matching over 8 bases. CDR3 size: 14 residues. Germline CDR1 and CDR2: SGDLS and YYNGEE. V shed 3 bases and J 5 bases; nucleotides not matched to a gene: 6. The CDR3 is CASSGGTGGYGYTF. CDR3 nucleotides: TGTGCCAGCAGCGGGGGGACAGGAGGGTATGGCTACACCTTC. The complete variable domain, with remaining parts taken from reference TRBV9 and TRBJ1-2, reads DSGVTQTPKHLITATGQRVTLRCSPRSGDLSVYWYQQSLDQGLQFLIQYYNGEERAKGNILERFSAQQFPDLHSELNLSSLELGDSALYFCASSGGTGGYGYTFGSGTRLTVV.

CDR3 sequence (DNA): TGTGCCATCAGTCCCGAAGGTGGAGGGCCCTATGGCTACACCTTC. Translation: CAISPEGGGPYGYTF. The V call is TRBV10-3, the J call TRBJ1-2; D is ambiguous. Germline V gene sequence: CDR1 ENHRY, CDR2 SYGVKD. This CDR3 region has 15 residues. Trimming shortened V by 5 bases and J by 4 bases, and 17 bases separated the two germline ends.

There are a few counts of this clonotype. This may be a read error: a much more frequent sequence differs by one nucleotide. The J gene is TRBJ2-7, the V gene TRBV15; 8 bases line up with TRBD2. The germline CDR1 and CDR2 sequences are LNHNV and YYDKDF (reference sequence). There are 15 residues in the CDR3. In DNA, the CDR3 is TGTGTCACCAGCAGAGAGCCGGGAGGGCCCTACGAGCAGTACTTC. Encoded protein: CVTSREPGGPYEQYF.

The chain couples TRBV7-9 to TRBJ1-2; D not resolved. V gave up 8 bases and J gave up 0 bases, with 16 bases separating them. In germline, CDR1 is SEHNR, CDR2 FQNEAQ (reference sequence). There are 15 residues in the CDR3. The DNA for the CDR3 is TGTGCCAGCGGCCACACCACGGAACCTAACTATGGCTACACCTTC. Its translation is CASGHTTEPNYGYTF.

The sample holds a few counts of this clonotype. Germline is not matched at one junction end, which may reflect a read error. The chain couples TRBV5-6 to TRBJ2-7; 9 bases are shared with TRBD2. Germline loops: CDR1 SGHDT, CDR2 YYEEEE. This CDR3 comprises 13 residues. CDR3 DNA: TGTGCCAGCAGCTTGGGACTAGCGGATGCAGTCGACTTC. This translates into CASSLGLADAVDF. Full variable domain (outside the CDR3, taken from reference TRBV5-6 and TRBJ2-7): DAGVTQSPTHLIKTRGQQVTLRCSPKSGHDTVSWYQQALGQGPQFIFQYYEEEERQRGNFPDRFSGHQFPNYSSELNVNALLLGDSALYLCASSLGLADAVDFGPGTRLTVT.

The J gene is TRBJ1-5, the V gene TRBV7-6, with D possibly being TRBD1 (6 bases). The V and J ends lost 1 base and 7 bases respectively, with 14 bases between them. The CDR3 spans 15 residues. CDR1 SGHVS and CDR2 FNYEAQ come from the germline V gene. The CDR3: CASSLVGGDEQPQHF. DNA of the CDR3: TGTGCCAGCAGCTTAGTCGGGGGCGATGAGCAGCCCCAGCATTTT. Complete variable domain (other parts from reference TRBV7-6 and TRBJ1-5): GAGVSQSPRYKVTKRGQDVALRCDPISGHVSLYWYRQALGQGPEFLTYFNYEAQQDKSGLPNDRFSAERPEGSISTLTIQRTEQRDSAMYRCASSLVGGDEQPQHFGDGTRLSIL.

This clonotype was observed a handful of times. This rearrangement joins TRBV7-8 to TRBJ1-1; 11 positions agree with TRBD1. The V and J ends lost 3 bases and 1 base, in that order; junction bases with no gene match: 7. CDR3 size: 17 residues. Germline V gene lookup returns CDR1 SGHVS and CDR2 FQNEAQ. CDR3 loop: CASSFGQGAPSNTEAFF. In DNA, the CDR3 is TGTGCCAGCAGCTTTGGACAGGGGGCTCCCTCGAACACTGAAGCTTTCTTT.

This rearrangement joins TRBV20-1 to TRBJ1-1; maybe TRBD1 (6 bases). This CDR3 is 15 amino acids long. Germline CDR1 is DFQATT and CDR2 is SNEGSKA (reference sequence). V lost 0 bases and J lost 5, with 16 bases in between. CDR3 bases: TGCAGTGCTAGAGATTCGGCGACAGGCATTACTGAAGCTTTCTTT. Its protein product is CSARDSATGITEAFF.

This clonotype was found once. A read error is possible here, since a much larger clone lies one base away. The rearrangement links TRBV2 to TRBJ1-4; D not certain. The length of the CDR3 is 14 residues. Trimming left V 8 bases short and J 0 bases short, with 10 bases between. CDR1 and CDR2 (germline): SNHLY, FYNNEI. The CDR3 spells CASGGDATNEKLFF. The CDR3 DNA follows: TGTGCCAGCGGTGGCGATGCAACTAATGAAAAACTGTTTTTT.

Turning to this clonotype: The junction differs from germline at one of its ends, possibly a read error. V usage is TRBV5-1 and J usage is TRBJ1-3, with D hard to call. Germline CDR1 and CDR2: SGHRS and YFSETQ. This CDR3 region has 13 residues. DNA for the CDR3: TGCGCCAGCAGTACTTACTCTGGAAGCACCATATATTTT. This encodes CASSTYSGSTIYF.

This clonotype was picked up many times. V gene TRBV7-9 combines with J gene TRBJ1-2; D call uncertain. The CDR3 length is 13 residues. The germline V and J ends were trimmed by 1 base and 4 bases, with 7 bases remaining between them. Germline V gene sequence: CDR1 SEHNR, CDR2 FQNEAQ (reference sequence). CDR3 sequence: CASSLDGSYGYTF. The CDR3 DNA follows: TGTGCCAGCAGCTTAGACGGTAGCTATGGCTACACCTTC. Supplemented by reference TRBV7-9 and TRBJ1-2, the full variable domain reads DTGVSQNPRHKITKRGQNVTFRCDPISEHNRLYWYRQTLGQGPEFLTYFQNEAQLEKSRLLSDRFSAERPKGSFSTLEIQRTEQGDSAMYLCASSLDGSYGYTFGSGTRLTVV.

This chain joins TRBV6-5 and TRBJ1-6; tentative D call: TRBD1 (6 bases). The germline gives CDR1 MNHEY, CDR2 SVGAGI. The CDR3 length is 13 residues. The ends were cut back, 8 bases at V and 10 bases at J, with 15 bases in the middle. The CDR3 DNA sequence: TGTGCCAGCTTACCCGGGGGCGGCTCACCCCTCCACTTT. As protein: CASLPGGGSPLHF.

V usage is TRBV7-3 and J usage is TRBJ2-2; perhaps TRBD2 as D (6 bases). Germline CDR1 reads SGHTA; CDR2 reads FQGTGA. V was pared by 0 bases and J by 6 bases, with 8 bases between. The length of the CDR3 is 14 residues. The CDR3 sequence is CASSLTPSAGELFF. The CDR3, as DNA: TGTGCCAGCAGCTTAACGCCTAGCGCCGGGGAGCTGTTTTTT.

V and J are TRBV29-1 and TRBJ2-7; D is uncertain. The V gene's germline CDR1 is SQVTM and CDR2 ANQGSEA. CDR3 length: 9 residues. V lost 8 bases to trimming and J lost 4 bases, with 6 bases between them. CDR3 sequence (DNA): TGCAGCTTAGAGTACGAGCAGTACTTC. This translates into CSLEYEQYF.

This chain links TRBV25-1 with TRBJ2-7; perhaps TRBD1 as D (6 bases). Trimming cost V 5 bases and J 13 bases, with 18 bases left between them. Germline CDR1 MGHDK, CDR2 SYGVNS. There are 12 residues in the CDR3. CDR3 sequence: CASSSSSRGQYF. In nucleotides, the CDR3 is TGTGCCAGCAGTTCGTCGAGTAGGGGACAATACTTC.

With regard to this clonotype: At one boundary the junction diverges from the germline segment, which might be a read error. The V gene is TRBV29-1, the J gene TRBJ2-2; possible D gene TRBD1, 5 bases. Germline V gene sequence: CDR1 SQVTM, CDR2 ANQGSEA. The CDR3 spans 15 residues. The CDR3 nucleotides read TGCGGCGTTGAAAAAGGGGCAGGGTCCACCGGGGAGCTGTTTTTT. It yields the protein CGVEKGAGSTGELFF.

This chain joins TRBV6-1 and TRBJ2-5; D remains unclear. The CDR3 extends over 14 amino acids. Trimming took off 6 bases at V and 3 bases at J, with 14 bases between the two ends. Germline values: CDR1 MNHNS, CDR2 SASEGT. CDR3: CASSLVPTEETQYF. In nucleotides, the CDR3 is TGTGCCAGCAGCCTGGTCCCGACTGAAGAGACCCAGTACTTC.

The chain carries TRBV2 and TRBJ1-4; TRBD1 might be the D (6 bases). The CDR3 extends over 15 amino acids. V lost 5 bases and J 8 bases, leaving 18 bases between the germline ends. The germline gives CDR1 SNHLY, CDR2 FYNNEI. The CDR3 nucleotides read TGTGCCAGCAGTCCCGCCCTACAGGGAAGAGAAAAACTGTTTTTT. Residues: CASSPALQGREKLFF.

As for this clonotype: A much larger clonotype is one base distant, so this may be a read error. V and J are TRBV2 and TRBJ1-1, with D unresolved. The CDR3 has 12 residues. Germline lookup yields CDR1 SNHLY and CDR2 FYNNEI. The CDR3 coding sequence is TGTGCCAGCTTTCAGAAGAACACTGGAGCTTTCTTT. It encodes CASFQKNTGAFF.

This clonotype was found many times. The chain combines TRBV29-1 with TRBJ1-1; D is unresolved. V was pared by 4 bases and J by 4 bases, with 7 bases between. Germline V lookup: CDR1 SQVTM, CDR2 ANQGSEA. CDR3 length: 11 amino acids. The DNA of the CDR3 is TGCAGCGTTGGAGGGTCCACTGAAGCTTTCTTT. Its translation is CSVGGSTEAFF.

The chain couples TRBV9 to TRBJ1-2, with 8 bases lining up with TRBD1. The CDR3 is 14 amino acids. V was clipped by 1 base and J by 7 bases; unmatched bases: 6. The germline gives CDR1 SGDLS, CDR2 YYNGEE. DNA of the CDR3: TGTGCCAGCAGCGTATGGGACAGGCCGTTTGGCTACACCTTC. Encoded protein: CASSVWDRPFGYTF.